The entry below describes one TCR beta chain. Method: immunoSEQ multiplex PCR; TCRdb's copy keeps in-frame clones and lacks some. Among roughly 190,000 clones listed, more than 70% were seen once. The data were obtained in a study of blood T cell repertoires in COVID-19. Study in general: Acute and convalescent COVID-19 specimens originated in the United States, Italy and Spain.

The length of the CDR3 is 11 residues. V was shortened by 0 bases and J by 10 bases, with 5 bases between the two germline ends. Germline assignment: CDR1 SGHRS and CDR2 YFSETQ. The receptor was isolated from a woman aged 55-75 years with acute or convalescent COVID-19. Sequencing input: peripheral blood. This chain uses TRBV5-1 with TRBJ2-1; D gene ambiguous. The CDR3, as DNA: TGCGCCAGCAGCTTGGCTGTGGAGCAGTTCTTC. Protein: CASSLAVEQFF.